The rows below give T cell receptor beta chains drawn from one sample of a study of blood T cell repertoires in COVID-19. Clones were sequenced by immunoSEQ multiplex PCR, and TCRdb holds only the in-frame ones, with some missing. The table records 200,000 or so clones, more than 80% of them present only once. Material: peripheral blood. The receptors were sampled from an elderly woman with COVID-19, enrolled during active disease. CDR3s include the opening cysteine and the closing phenylalanine or tryptophan. The D gene is left open where the match is weak. Size values are once, few and many counts, or a class for expanded clones, and some rows have none.

clone_size,j_call,d_call,v_call,cdr3_aa,cdr3_nt
few,TRBJ1-1,-,TRBV6-5,CASSTGLMENTEAFF,TGTGCCAGCAGCACAGGGCTGATGGAGAACACTGAAGCTTTCTTT
-,TRBJ1-3,TRBD1,TRBV7-9,CASSFRDRVRNTIYF,TGTGCCAGCAGCTTCCGGGACAGGGTCAGAAACACCATATATTTT
-,TRBJ1-4,-,TRBV2,CASSEARRGNEKLFF,TGTGCCAGCAGTGAAGCAAGGCGGGGGAATGAAAAGCTGTTTTTT
-,TRBJ1-2,TRBD1,TRBV30,CAWSDDRVFYGYTF,TGTGCCTGGAGTGATGACAGGGTCTTCTATGGCTACACCTTC
-,TRBJ2-7,TRBD2,TRBV6-5,CASTQGLAPSYEQYF,TGTGCCAGCACCCAGGGACTAGCTCCCTCCTACGAGCAGTACTTC
-,TRBJ1-2,TRBD1,TRBV4-1,CASRRQGATLMDGYTF,TGCGCCAGCAGAAGACAGGGGGCGACCCTCATGGATGGCTACACCTTC
-,TRBJ2-7,TRBD1,TRBV28,CASSFTGTGGYEQYF,TGTGCCAGCAGTTTCACCGGGACAGGGGGTTACGAGCAGTACTTC
-,TRBJ1-1,-,TRBV10-3,CAISELEGTEAFF,TGTGCCATCAGTGAGTTAGAGGGCACTGAAGCTTTCTTT
-,TRBJ1-5,-,TRBV30,CAWDRLGYPPQHF,TGTGCCTGGGACAGGTTGGGTTATCCGCCCCAGCATTTT
-,TRBJ2-4,-,TRBV7-9,CASADQGSGKNIQYF,TGTGCCAGCGCTGACCAGGGCTCCGGCAAAAACATTCAGTACTTC
-,TRBJ2-7,-,TRBV18,CASSPARLPHEQYF,TGTGCCAGCTCACCCGCCAGACTCCCCCACGAGCAGTACTTC
-,TRBJ1-5,-,TRBV5-6,CASSFGSNQPQHF,TGTGCCAGCAGCTTCGGTAGCAATCAGCCCCAGCATTTT
-,TRBJ1-3,-,TRBV5-1,CASSPDSSGNTIYF,TGCGCCAGCAGCCCTGACAGCTCTGGAAACACCATATATTTT
-,TRBJ1-2,TRBD1,TRBV19,CASSIGQGHLYYGYTF,TGTGCCAGTAGTATAGGACAGGGACATTTGTACTATGGCTACACCTTC
-,TRBJ1-6,-,TRBV7-2,CASSLDRVGSPLHF,TGTGCCAGCAGCTTAGACAGGGTAGGGTCACCCCTCCACTTT
-,TRBJ1-2,-,TRBV3-1/TRBV3-2,CASSHMSGYTF,TGTGCCAGCAGCCATATGAGCGGCTACACCTTC
once,TRBJ2-5,TRBD1,TRBV10-3,CAISESGQNLKTQYF,TGTGCCATCAGTGAGTCGGGACAGAACTTAAAGACCCAGTACTTC
-,TRBJ2-6,TRBD2,TRBV7-8,CASSLVGLARGANVLTF,TGTGCCAGCAGCTTAGTAGGACTAGCAAGAGGGGCCAACGTCCTGACTTTC
-,TRBJ2-7,-,TRBV11-2,CASSLLRQSHEQYF,TGTGCCAGCAGCTTACTCCGACAGAGCCACGAGCAGTACTTC
-,TRBJ2-3,TRBD2,TRBV7-9,CASSLRGGADTQYF,TGTGCCAGCAGCTTGCGCGGGGGTGCGGATACGCAGTATTTT
-,TRBJ1-1,-,TRBV5-4,CASNRLQGGEAFF,TGTGCCAGCAACCGATTACAGGGCGGTGAAGCTTTCTTT
-,TRBJ1-6,-,TRBV5-1,CASSLAKSSYNSPLHF,TGCGCCAGCAGCTTGGCTAAGAGCTCCTATAATTCACCCCTCCACTTT
-,TRBJ1-2,-,TRBV28,CASKAEFYGYTF,TGTGCCTCCAAGGCGGAATTTTATGGCTACACCTTC
-,TRBJ2-7,TRBD1,TRBV5-1,CASSLGTGIYEQYF,TGCGCCAGCAGCTTAGGGACAGGGATCTACGAGCAGTACTTC
-,TRBJ2-4,-,TRBV5-1,CASSFTGVAKNIQYF,TGCGCCAGCAGCTTCACGGGAGTCGCCAAAAACATTCAGTACTTC
once,TRBJ1-2,TRBD1,TRBV9,CASSAAGQGAFGYTF,TGTGCCAGCAGCGCGGCGGGACAGGGGGCTTTTGGCTACACCTTC
few,TRBJ1-5,-,TRBV28,CASSLSGPLWSKSQPQHF,TGTGCCAGCAGTTTGTCGGGTCCTCTCTGGTCGAAGAGTCAGCCCCAGCATTTT
few,TRBJ2-1,-,TRBV7-6,CASSRPGVLNEQFF,TGTGCCAGCAGCCGCCCGGGAGTTCTCAATGAGCAGTTCTTC
few,TRBJ1-6,-,TRBV11-3,CASSPREDNSPLHF,TGTGCCAGCAGCCCGCGGGAGGATAATTCACCCCTCCACTTT
-,TRBJ1-6,-,TRBV7-9,CASSSRHGQPYNSPLHF,TGTGCCAGCAGTTCGCGCCACGGACAGCCCTATAATTCACCCCTCCACTTT
-,TRBJ2-3,TRBD1,TRBV27,CASRSSTGGNRDTQYF,TGTGCCAGCAGGTCTAGCACAGGGGGCAATCGAGATACGCAGTATTTT
-,TRBJ2-7,-,TRBV21-1,CASSKGARGRHEQYF,TGTGCCAGCAGCAAGGGGGCCCGGGGACGTCACGAGCAGTACTTC
few,TRBJ2-7,-,TRBV4-1,CASSQSTGIYEQYF,TGCGCCAGCAGCCAATCAACAGGGATCTACGAGCAGTACTTC
-,TRBJ1-3,-,TRBV28,CASSLWSVLGNTIYF,TGTGCCAGCAGTTTATGGTCCGTGCTCGGGAACACCATATATTTT
-,TRBJ1-4,TRBD1,TRBV19,CASSIAGGWTNEKLFF,TGTGCCAGTAGTATCGCAGGGGGTTGGACGAATGAAAAACTGTTTTTT
-,TRBJ1-1,-,TRBV19,CASSMPPGLLNTEAFF,TGTGCCAGTAGTATGCCCCCGGGACTGTTGAACACTGAAGCTTTCTTT
-,TRBJ2-2,-,TRBV18,CASSVGAQMSGELFF,TGTGCCAGCTCCGTGGGGGCGCAGATGTCCGGGGAGCTGTTTTTT
few,TRBJ2-7,TRBD2,TRBV3-1/TRBV3-2,CASSQSSGRANEQYF,TGTGCCAGCAGCCAATCCAGCGGGAGGGCCAACGAGCAGTACTTC
once,TRBJ2-7,-,TRBV5-5,CASSRDIYEQYF,TGTGCCAGCAGCCGGGACATCTACGAGCAGTACTTC
-,TRBJ2-7,-,TRBV27,CASSFLSSYEQYF,TGTGCCAGCAGTTTCCTTTCCTCCTACGAGCAGTACTTC
-,TRBJ2-1,TRBD2,TRBV7-2,CASSLAASGKYNEQFF,TGTGCCAGCAGCTTAGCGGCTAGCGGGAAATACAATGAGCAGTTCTTC
-,TRBJ2-7,-,TRBV6-1,CASSETTLVYEQYF,TGTGCCAGCAGTGAAACGACACTAGTCTACGAGCAGTACTTC
-,TRBJ1-2,-,TRBV7-9,CASSDTGNYGYTF,TGTGCCAGCAGCGATACAGGAAACTATGGCTACACCTTC
-,TRBJ2-1,-,TRBV28,CASSLWSGREYNEQFF,TGTGCCAGCAGTTTATGGTCCGGGAGAGAGTACAATGAGCAGTTCTTC
few,TRBJ1-6,-,TRBV12-3/TRBV12-4,CASSFNNSPLHF,TGTGCCAGCAGTTTTAATAATTCACCCCTCCACTTT
few,TRBJ2-3,-,TRBV6-6,CASKSGLDTDTQYF,TGTGCCAGCAAATCGGGGTTAGACACAGATACGCAGTATTTT
-,TRBJ2-7,-,TRBV10-3,CAISGTFYSSYEQYF,TGTGCCATCAGTGGAACTTTTTACAGCTCCTACGAGCAGTACTTC
-,TRBJ1-5,-,TRBV24-1,CATSQGINQPQHF,TGTGCCACCAGTCAGGGGATTAATCAGCCCCAGCATTTT
-,TRBJ2-3,TRBD1,TRBV5-6,CASSLTIQGSTDTQYF,TGTGCCAGCAGCTTGACCATACAGGGGAGCACAGATACGCAGTATTTT
-,TRBJ2-1,TRBD2,TRBV30,CAWSPGRGGRNEQFF,TGTGCCTGGAGTCCTGGGCGGGGGGGCCGTAATGAGCAGTTCTTC
once,TRBJ1-6,-,TRBV24-1,CATSDYGGRISPLHF,TGTGCCACCAGTGATTACGGAGGGAGGATTTCACCCCTCCACTTT
-,TRBJ1-6,TRBD1,TRBV10-2,CASRETGHNSPLHF,TGCGCCAGCAGGGAGACAGGGCATAATTCACCCCTCCACTTT
-,TRBJ1-6,-,TRBV6-6,CASSYSIAGDSPLHF,TGTGCCAGCAGTTACTCTATCGCGGGGGATTCACCCCTCCACTTT
-,TRBJ1-4,-,TRBV27,CASSLGGAGTEKLFF,TGTGCCAGCAGTTTGGGGGGGGCGGGAACTGAAAAACTGTTTTTT
-,TRBJ1-2,TRBD1,TRBV7-3,CASSSTGTDGYTF,TGTGCCAGCAGCTCGACCGGGACAGATGGCTACACCTTC
-,TRBJ2-2,TRBD2,TRBV7-2,CASSLPGGSGELFF,TGTGCCAGCAGCTTGCCGGGGGGGTCCGGGGAGCTGTTTTTT
-,TRBJ2-1,-,TRBV2,CASKFGRLPSEQFF,TGTGCCAGCAAGTTTGGTAGACTTCCCTCAGAGCAGTTCTTC
-,TRBJ1-5,TRBD1,TRBV6-5,CASSDNRGRPQHF,TGTGCCAGCAGCGATAACAGGGGGCGGCCCCAGCATTTT
-,TRBJ2-1,-,TRBV21-1,CASSKEGTSGNPSYNEQFF,TGTGCCAGCAGCAAAGAGGGGACTAGCGGGAATCCCTCCTACAATGAGCAGTTCTTC